In its sample, the clone carrying this T cell receptor (beta chain) was seen a few times. The antigen remains undetermined. This record belongs to a study of T-cell memory formation after mild COVID-19. TCRdb itself ran the 5' RACE reads through MiXCR, one entry per CDR3 protein. The sample lists 550,000 to 600,000 distinct CDR3 sequences, around a sixth occurring once. The study's findings and limits: For contracting clones, CD4+ ones sat mainly in CM and EM, CD8+ in EMRA.

This CDR3 is built from 17 residues. The germline CDR1 and CDR2 sequences are MGHRA and YSYEKL. Trimming cost V 0 bases and J 4 bases, with 15 bases left between them. Sample: PBMCs or a T cell subset sorted from them (not recorded which). V and J are TRBV4-1 and TRBJ2-2; no clear D gene. The receptor was derived from an adult woman who had mild COVID-19 (a few samples of this study predate the infection). Cell type and time point are not known. The CDR3 spells CASSQEGFVGITGELFF. The DNA of the CDR3 is TGCGCCAGCAGCCAAGAGGGGTTCGTGGGGATCACCGGGGAGCTGTTTTTT.